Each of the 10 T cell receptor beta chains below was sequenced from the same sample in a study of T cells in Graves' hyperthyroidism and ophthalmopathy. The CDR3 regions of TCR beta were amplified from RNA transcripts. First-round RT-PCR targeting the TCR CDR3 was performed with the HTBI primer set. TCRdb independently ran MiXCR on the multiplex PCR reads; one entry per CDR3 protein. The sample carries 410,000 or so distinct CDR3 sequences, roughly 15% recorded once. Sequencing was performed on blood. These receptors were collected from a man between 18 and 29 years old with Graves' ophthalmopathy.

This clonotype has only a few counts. The DNA of the CDR3 is TGTGCCAGCACTCCCTGGAGGGTTGGTGCGGTTGCTGAAGCTTTCTTT. It specifies CASTPWRVGAVAEAFF. The chain joins TRBV12-3 or TRBV12-4 to TRBJ1-1; D is ambiguous. Trimming shortened V by 7 bases and J by 6 bases, and 24 bases separated the two germline ends. The CDR3 is 16 residues long.

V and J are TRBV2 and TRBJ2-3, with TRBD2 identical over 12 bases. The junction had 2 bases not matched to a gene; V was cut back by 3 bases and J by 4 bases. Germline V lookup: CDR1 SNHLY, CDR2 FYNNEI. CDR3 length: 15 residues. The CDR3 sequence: CASSDPSGRADTQYF. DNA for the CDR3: TGTGCCAGCAGTGACCCTAGCGGGAGGGCAGATACGCAGTATTTT.

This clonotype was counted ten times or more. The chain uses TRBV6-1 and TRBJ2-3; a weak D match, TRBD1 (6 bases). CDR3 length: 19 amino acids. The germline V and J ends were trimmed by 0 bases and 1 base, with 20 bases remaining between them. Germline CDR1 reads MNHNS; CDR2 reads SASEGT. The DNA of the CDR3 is TGTGCCAGCAGTGAAGCGCAGGGAAGGGGGTGGTCGGGCACAGATACGCAGTATTTT. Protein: CASSEAQGRGWSGTDTQYF.

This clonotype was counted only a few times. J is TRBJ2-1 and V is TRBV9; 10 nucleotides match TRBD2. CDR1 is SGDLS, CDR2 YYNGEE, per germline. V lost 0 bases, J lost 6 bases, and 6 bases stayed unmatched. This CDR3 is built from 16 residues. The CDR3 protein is CASSVAASGGSNEQFF. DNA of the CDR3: TGTGCCAGCAGCGTAGCGGCTAGCGGGGGTAGCAATGAGCAGTTCTTC.

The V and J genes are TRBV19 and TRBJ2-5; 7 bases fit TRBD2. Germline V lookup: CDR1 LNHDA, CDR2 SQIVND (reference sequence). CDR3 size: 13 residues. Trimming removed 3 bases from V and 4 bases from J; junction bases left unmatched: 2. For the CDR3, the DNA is TGTGCCAGTAGTATTTCTAGCGGAGAGACCCAGTACTTC. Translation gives CASSISSGETQYF. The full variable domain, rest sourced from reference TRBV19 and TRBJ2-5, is DGGITQSPKYLFRKEGQNVTLSCEQNLNHDAMYWYRQDPGQGLRLIYYSQIVNDFQKGDIAEGYSVSREKKESFPLTVTSAQKNPTAFYLCASSISSGETQYFGPGTRLLVL.

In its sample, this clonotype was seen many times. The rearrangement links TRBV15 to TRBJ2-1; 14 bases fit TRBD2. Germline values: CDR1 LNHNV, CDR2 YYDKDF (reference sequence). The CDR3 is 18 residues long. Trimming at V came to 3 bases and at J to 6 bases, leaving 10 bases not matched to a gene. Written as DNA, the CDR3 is TGTGCCACCAGCAGGACTAGCGGGGGGGCCTTGTTCTCCAATGAGCAGTTCTTC. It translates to CATSRTSGGALFSNEQFF.

The CDR3 loop reads CASSQDLRALSGNTIYF. CDR3 bases: TGTGCCAGCAGCCAAGATTTGAGGGCTCTCTCTGGAAACACCATATATTTT. The chain has TRBV11-3 and TRBJ1-3; D is undetermined. CDR1 and CDR2 from the germline V gene are SGHNT and YENEEA. V lost 5 bases, J lost 0 bases, and 17 bases lay in between. The CDR3 totals 17 residues. Supplemented by reference TRBV11-3 and TRBJ1-3, the full variable domain reads EAGVVQSPRYKIIEKKQPVAFWCNPISGHNTLYWYLQNLGQGPELLIRYENEEAVDDSQLPKDRFSAERLKGVDSTLKIQPAELGDSAVYLCASSQDLRALSGNTIYFGEGSWLTVV.

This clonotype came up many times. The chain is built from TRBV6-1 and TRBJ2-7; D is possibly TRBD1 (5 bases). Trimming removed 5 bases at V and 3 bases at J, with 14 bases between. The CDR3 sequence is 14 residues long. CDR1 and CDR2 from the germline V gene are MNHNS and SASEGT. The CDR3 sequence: CASSSSDSDYEQYF. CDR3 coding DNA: TGTGCCAGCAGTTCCTCAGACAGTGACTACGAGCAGTACTTC.

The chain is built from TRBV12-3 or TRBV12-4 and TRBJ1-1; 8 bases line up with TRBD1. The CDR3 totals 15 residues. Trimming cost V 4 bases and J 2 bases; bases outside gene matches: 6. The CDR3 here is CASSWRTGHNTEAFF. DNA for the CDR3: TGTGCCAGCAGTTGGAGGACAGGGCACAACACTGAAGCTTTCTTT.

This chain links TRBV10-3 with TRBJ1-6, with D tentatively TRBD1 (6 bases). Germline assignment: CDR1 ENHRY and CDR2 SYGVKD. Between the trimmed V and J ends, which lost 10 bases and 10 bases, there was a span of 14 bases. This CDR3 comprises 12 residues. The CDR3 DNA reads TGTGCCAGCACCTCAGGGGAATCACCCCTCCACTTT. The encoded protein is CASTSGESPLHF.